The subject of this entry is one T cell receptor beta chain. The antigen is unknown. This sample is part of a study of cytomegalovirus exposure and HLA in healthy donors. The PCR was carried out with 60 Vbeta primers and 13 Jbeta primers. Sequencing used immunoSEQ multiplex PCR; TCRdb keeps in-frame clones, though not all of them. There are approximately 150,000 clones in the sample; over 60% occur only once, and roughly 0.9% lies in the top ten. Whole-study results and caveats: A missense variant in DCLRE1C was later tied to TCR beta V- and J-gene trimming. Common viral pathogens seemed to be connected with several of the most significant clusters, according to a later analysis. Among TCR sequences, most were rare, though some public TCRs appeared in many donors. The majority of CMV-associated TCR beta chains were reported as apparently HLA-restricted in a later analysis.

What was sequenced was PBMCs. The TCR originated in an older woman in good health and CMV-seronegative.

The CDR3 region has the DNA TGCAGCTCCACGGGGGGGAGTCTGAACACTGAAGCTTTCTTT. As protein: CSSTGGSLNTEAFF. The V and J genes are TRBV29-1 and TRBJ1-1, with a weak D call TRBD1 (5 bases). With 8 bases removed from V and 0 bases from J, the gap between germline ends came to 16 bases. The germline gives CDR1 SQVTM, CDR2 ANQGSEA. This CDR3 contains 14 residues.